This TCR beta chain is drawn from a study of blood T cell repertoires in COVID-19. About the study: Samples representing acute and convalescent COVID-19 were sourced from the United States, Italy and Spain. T cells, B-cell-depleted T cells, or PBMCs provided the cDNA or gDNA that served as material.

This clone is a singleton in its sample. V dropped 4 bases and J dropped 7; count of bases not matched to a gene: 0. This CDR3 contains 13 residues. From germline, CDR1 is LNHDA and CDR2 SQIVND (reference sequence). Recruits, aged roughly 18 to 89 years, lived in some 25 US areas. Membership in each cohort depended on participant-reported clinical history. The repertoire was sequenced with immunoSEQ multiplex PCR; TCRdb's copy has only in-frame clones and lacks some. This sample yields under 250,000 clones, of which 80% to 90% are seen a single time; approximately 1.6% belongs to the top ten. The TCR originated in a man aged 40-55 years who had recovered from COVID-19. Sequencing was carried out using PBMCs or T cells enriched from blood (not recorded which). The chain uses TRBV19 and TRBJ2-1; 11 bases fit TRBD2. The CDR3 DNA is TGTGCCAGTAGTACTAGCGGGAGGAATGAGCAGTTCTTC. This encodes CASSTSGRNEQFF.